This entry lists 26 T cell receptor beta chains sequenced from one sample in a study of cytomegalovirus exposure and HLA in healthy donors. The study ran its PCR with 60 Vbeta and 13 Jbeta primers. Profiling relied on immunoSEQ multiplex PCR, and the TCRdb table lists in-frame clones only, not all of them. The data show roughly 180,000 clones, approximately 80% seen once. The sequencing input was PBMCs. All receptors derive from a young man in good health and CMV-seronegative.

The chain is built from TRBV28 and TRBJ1-4; D call uncertain. This CDR3 has 12 amino acids. Per the germline V gene, CDR1 is MDHEN and CDR2 is SYDVKM. Trimming took off 5 bases at V and 8 bases at J, with 9 bases between the two ends. In DNA form, the CDR3 reads TGTGCCAGCAGTCTAGCGTCAGAAAAACTGTTTTTT. Protein: CASSLASEKLFF.

The V gene is TRBV9, the J gene TRBJ1-6, with TRBD1 as a possible D gene (5 bases). Germline values: CDR1 SGDLS, CDR2 YYNGEE. This CDR3 is 15 amino acids long. V was clipped by 0 bases and J by 8 bases, with 12 bases between them. CDR3 region: CASSVASGAYSPLHF. The CDR3 nucleotides are TGTGCCAGCAGCGTAGCGAGTGGGGCCTATTCACCCCTCCACTTT.

The chain has TRBV6-5 and TRBJ2-3, with a possible D match to TRBD2 (5 bases). CDR1 and CDR2 (germline): MNHEY, SVGAGI. V shed 8 bases and J shed 2 bases, with 5 bases lying between them. The CDR3 contains 11 residues. CDR3 protein: CASGLTDTQYF. The CDR3 nucleotides read TGTGCCAGCGGACTCACAGATACGCAGTATTTT.

V and J are TRBV2 and TRBJ2-5, with a tentative D call TRBD2 (5 bases). The CDR3 length is 15 residues. V shed 5 bases and J shed 0 bases, with 13 bases lying between them. Germline CDR1 and CDR2: SNHLY and FYNNEI. The CDR3 protein is CASSLSEFDQETQYF. In DNA, the CDR3 is TGTGCCAGCAGTCTTAGCGAGTTCGACCAAGAGACCCAGTACTTC.

V gene TRBV4-1 combines with J gene TRBJ1-5; the D gene is possibly TRBD1 (6 bases). The CDR3 is made up of 13 amino acids. Trimming cost V 4 bases and J 6 bases, with 10 bases left between them. CDR1 is MGHRA and CDR2 is YSYEKL in the germline V gene. CDR3 in DNA: TGCGCCAGCAGCCGGGCAGGGGTTCAGCCCCAGCATTTT. This sequence encodes CASSRAGVQPQHF.

The table lists this clone with a few counts. This chain uses TRBV6-4 with TRBJ2-4; 14 nucleotides agree with TRBD2. V lost 6 bases, J lost 9 bases, and 4 bases stayed unmatched. Germline CDR1 is MRHNA and CDR2 is SNTAGT. The CDR3 contains 14 residues. CDR3 in amino acids: CASSSTSGGAIQYF. The CDR3 bases are TGTGCCAGCAGCTCGACTAGCGGGGGGGCCATTCAGTACTTC.

V is TRBV7-3 and J is TRBJ2-2; D perhaps matches TRBD1 (6 bases). The CDR3 runs 19 residues. Between the trimmed V and J ends, which lost 1 base and 9 bases, there was a span of 27 bases. Per the germline V gene, CDR1 is SGHTA and CDR2 is FQGTGA. CDR3 nucleotides: TGTGCCAGCAGCTTAAACGTCATTAACCCCGGGACAATTAGCCGGGAGCTGTTTTTT. Its protein is CASSLNVINPGTISRELFF.

The chain couples TRBV6-1 to TRBJ1-1, with D tentatively TRBD1 (6 bases). Trimming pared 4 bases from V and 3 bases from J, leaving 9 bases between. Looked up from germline, CDR1 is MNHNS and CDR2 is SASEGT. This CDR3 has 13 residues. The CDR3 protein is CASSAYRDTEAFF. The CDR3 region has the DNA TGTGCCAGCAGTGCCTACAGGGACACTGAAGCTTTCTTT.

This chain connects TRBV5-1 to TRBJ2-1; TRBD2 aligns across 14 bases. The CDR3 has 19 residues. V lost 4 bases, J lost 0 bases, and 9 bases stayed unmatched. Germline V gives CDR1 SGHRS, CDR2 YFSETQ. CDR3 DNA: TGCGCCAGCAGCCCGGCCGGGACTAGCGGGGGAAGCTCCTACAATGAGCAGTTCTTC. Its protein is CASSPAGTSGGSSYNEQFF.

The chain joins TRBV28 to TRBJ2-7, with a tentative D call TRBD2 (6 bases). There are 14 residues in the CDR3. V dropped 6 bases and J dropped 3 bases, with 15 bases sitting between them. Per germline, CDR1 MDHEN and CDR2 SYDVKM. This CDR3 reads CASRGGQGLYEQYF. CDR3 sequence (DNA): TGTGCCAGCAGGGGTGGGCAGGGACTCTACGAGCAGTACTTC.

Comments on this clone: The sample contains more than one DNA sequence encoding this CDR3. The chain employs TRBV5-4 and TRBJ2-2, with TRBD2 identical over 15 bases. The CDR3 has 17 amino acids. J gave up 1 base and V 5 bases, and 3 bases lay outside the gene matches. Germline assignment: CDR1 SGHNT and CDR2 YYREEE (reference sequence). CDR3 protein: CASREGLAGGNTGELFF. The CDR3 region has the DNA TGTGCCAGCAGGGAGGGACTAGCGGGAGGGAACACCGGGGAGCTGTTTTTT. Full variable domain (remainder filled in from reference TRBV5-4 and TRBJ2-2): ETGVTQSPTHLIKTRGQQVTLRCSSQSGHNTVSWYQQALGQGPQFIFQYYREEENGRGNFPPRFSGLQFPNYSSELNVNALELDDSALYLCASREGLAGGNTGELFFGEGSRLTVL.

The V gene is TRBV10-3, the J gene TRBJ2-7; 7 bases line up with TRBD1. The CDR3 spans 15 residues. Per the germline V gene, CDR1 is ENHRY and CDR2 is SYGVKD. Unmatched junction bases numbered 7, after V lost 0 bases and J lost 5 bases. The CDR3 coding sequence is TGTGCCATCAGTGAGTCGCCGACAGGGCGCGACGAGCAGTACTTC. Translating it yields CAISESPTGRDEQYF.

J is TRBJ1-1 and V is TRBV4-2, with 7 bases that match TRBD1. Per germline, CDR1 LGHNA and CDR2 YNFKEQ. J gave up 0 bases and V 2 bases, and 3 bases lay outside the gene matches. This CDR3 contains 15 residues. CDR3 DNA sequence: TGTGCCAGCAGCCAAAAACAGGGGTTGAACACTGAAGCTTTCTTT. It translates to CASSQKQGLNTEAFF.

The V call is TRBV5-6, the J call TRBJ1-2, with 9 bases that match TRBD1. The CDR3 extends over 16 amino acids. Looked up from germline, CDR1 is SGHDT and CDR2 is YYEEEE. V lost 5 bases to trimming and J lost 5 bases; unmatched junction nucleotides: 13. The CDR3, as DNA: TGTGCCAGCAGACAGTTTAATCCGGGACAGGGTTATGGCTACACCTTC. This codes for CASRQFNPGQGYGYTF. Looking up the rest from reference TRBV5-6 and TRBJ1-2 gives the full variable domain: DAGVTQSPTHLIKTRGQQVTLRCSPKSGHDTVSWYQQALGQGPQFIFQYYEEEERQRGNFPDRFSGHQFPNYSSELNVNALLLGDSALYLCASRQFNPGQGYGYTFGSGTRLTVV.

This chain links TRBV10-1 with TRBJ2-1; TRBD2 matches at 8 bases. The junction had 4 bases not matched to a gene; V was cut back by 1 base and J by 2 bases. CDR1 and CDR2 (germline): WNHNN, SYGVQD (reference sequence). The CDR3 is 16 residues long. CDR3 nucleotides: TGCGCCAGCAGTGAGTTTAGCGGGGATACCTACAATGAGCAGTTCTTC. Residues: CASSEFSGDTYNEQFF.

The J gene is TRBJ1-2, the V gene TRBV28; 7 bases match TRBD1. With 3 bases clipped from V and 11 bases from J, the junction kept 6 bases outside the gene matches. In germline, CDR1 is MDHEN, CDR2 SYDVKM. This CDR3 spans 12 amino acids. The CDR3 nucleotides read TGTGCCAGCAGTTTCTGGGACAGAGGGTACACCTTC. As protein: CASSFWDRGYTF.

The V and J genes are TRBV5-6 and TRBJ1-1; unclear D gene. V lost 5 bases and J 2 bases, leaving 13 bases between the germline ends. The CDR3 sequence is 14 residues long. Germline V gene lookup returns CDR1 SGHDT and CDR2 YYEEEE. This chain's CDR3 is CASRYRLRNTEAFF. DNA of the CDR3: TGTGCCAGCAGGTACCGACTGAGAAACACTGAAGCTTTCTTT.

This chain uses TRBV2 with TRBJ1-4, with D unclear. This CDR3 has 14 amino acids. Germline V lookup: CDR1 SNHLY, CDR2 FYNNEI. Trimming removed 3 bases at V and 3 bases at J, with 8 bases between. CDR3 residues: CASSESTANEKLFF. Here the CDR3 DNA reads TGTGCCAGCAGTGAGAGCACGGCTAATGAAAAACTGTTTTTT.

The gene calls are TRBV11-2 and TRBJ2-7; 8 bases agree with TRBD2. The CDR3 totals 14 residues. From germline, CDR1 is SGHAT and CDR2 FQNNGV. Trimming took 1 base from V and 6 from J; bases not matched to a gene: 5. Here the CDR3 reads CASSLGTGGFEQYF. The CDR3 region has the DNA TGTGCCAGCAGCTTAGGAACGGGAGGGTTCGAGCAGTACTTC. The full variable domain, its missing parts supplied by reference TRBV11-2 and TRBJ2-7, is EAGVAQSPRYKIIEKRQSVAFWCNPISGHATLYWYQQILGQGPKLLIQFQNNGVVDDSQLPKDRFSAERLKGVDSTLKIQPAKLEDSAVYLCASSLGTGGFEQYFGPGTRLTVT.

CDR3 loop: CASSPRGYEQYF. For the CDR3, the DNA is TGTGCCAGCAGTCCACGGGGGTACGAGCAGTACTTC. The chain employs TRBV6-6 and TRBJ2-7; D is perhaps TRBD2 (6 bases). Trimming left V 5 bases short and J 4 bases short, with 9 bases between. CDR1 and CDR2 (germline): MNHNY, SVGAGI (reference sequence). CDR3 length: 12 amino acids.

The chain joins TRBV12-5 to TRBJ1-1, with TRBD1 matching over 11 bases. The CDR3 consists of 14 residues. V shed 5 bases and J 12 bases; nucleotides not matched to a gene: 11. Per germline, CDR1 LGHNT and CDR2 FRNRAP. Here the CDR3 DNA reads TGTGCTAGTGGTCCACCCGGACAGGGGGCTATGACTTTCTTT. Translated: CASGPPGQGAMTFF.

The table lists this clone with a count of one. This specimen includes other DNA sequences encoding the same CDR3. This chain connects TRBV5-1 to TRBJ2-2, with D possibly TRBD2 on 6 matching bases. Trimming shortened V by 0 bases and J by 0 bases, and 9 bases separated the two germline ends. Germline V gene sequence: CDR1 SGHRS, CDR2 YFSETQ. The CDR3 sequence is 16 residues long. As DNA, the CDR3 is TGCGCCAGCAGCTTGGATGGAGGGTCGAACACCGGGGAGCTGTTTTTT. It yields the protein CASSLDGGSNTGELFF.

The gene calls are TRBV20-1 and TRBJ2-5; D is unresolved. Near its end, the DNA agrees better with TRBJ2-7, so the J call may be wrong. This CDR3 spans 11 amino acids. Germline V gene lookup returns CDR1 DFQATT and CDR2 SNEGSKA (reference sequence). CDR3 in amino acids: CSATPVYEQYF. CDR3 coding DNA: TGCAGTGCTACACCGGTCTACGAGCAGTACTTC.

This clone was detected only a few times. The chain has TRBV4-3 and TRBJ2-3, with 11 nucleotides matching TRBD1. CDR3 length: 17 amino acids. The V gene's germline CDR1 is LGHNA and CDR2 YSLEER. V shed 0 bases, J shed 1 base, and the junction held 3 bases outside the gene matches. CDR3 in DNA: TGCGCCAGCAGCCAAGATGGGACAGGGGGGGGCACAGATACGCAGTATTTT. It specifies CASSQDGTGGGTDTQYF.

This rearrangement joins TRBV7-2 to TRBJ1-1; the D gene is possibly TRBD1 (6 bases). The ends were cut back, 7 bases at V and 5 bases at J, with 14 bases in the middle. This CDR3 spans 13 amino acids. Per germline, CDR1 SGHTA and CDR2 FQGNSA. The CDR3 loop is CASKGEKRTEAFF. The CDR3 DNA reads TGTGCCAGCAAGGGGGAGAAGAGAACTGAAGCTTTCTTT.

This clone occurred a few times. The rearrangement links TRBV2 to TRBJ2-1; tentative D call: TRBD1 (6 bases). Germline CDR1 and CDR2: SNHLY and FYNNEI. Trimming cost V 5 bases and J 4 bases, with 9 bases left between them. The CDR3 extends over 13 amino acids. The CDR3 nucleotides are TGTGCCAGCAGTCTTGGACAGTACAATGAGCAGTTCTTC. Amino acids: CASSLGQYNEQFF.